The T cell receptor (beta chain) described here comes from a study of blood T cells in healthy people across ages. As for the study in general: Template switching retrieved approximately one barcoded beta molecule for each two T cells.

The CDR3 has 18 residues. Unmatched junction bases numbered 5, after V lost 4 bases and J lost 0 bases. Germline assignment: CDR1 SGHRS and CDR2 YFSETQ. Primers used in a second PCR of roughly 6 to 12 cycles were a sample-barcoded 5' primer and a J-beta primer mix. At least 2.5 million CDR3-containing paired-end reads were obtained per sample. TCRdb called the 5' RACE reads again in MiXCR, with one record for every CDR3 protein. Here the sample spans approximately 1.5 million distinct CDR3 sequences, roughly 30% being singletons. The material sequenced was blood. The receptor was derived from a woman in her 30s in good health. The chain is built from TRBV5-1 and TRBJ2-6; TRBD1 matches 12 bases. The CDR3 loop is CASSTGTGGRSGANVLTF. Here the CDR3 DNA reads TGCGCCAGCAGCACCGGGACAGGGGGCCGCTCTGGGGCCAACGTCCTGACTTTC.